A single sample is the source of the 29 T cell receptor beta chains below, sequenced in a study of blood T cells in healthy people across ages. Then a second PCR, running about 6 to 11 cycles, was carried out with a sample-barcoded 5' primer and a J-beta primer mix. TCRdb reprocessed the 5' RACE reads with MiXCR, giving one entry per CDR3 protein. Of roughly 700,000 distinct CDR3 sequences detected, approximately 25% appear once; the ten largest clones hold roughly 9%. These data were likewise used in another study, on T cells of mothers and their children.

Sequencing was done on a sample of blood. These receptors came from a boy aged 5-17 years in good health.

This clonotype turned up a few times. V is TRBV28 and J is TRBJ2-5; D might be TRBD1 (6 bases). This CDR3 contains 16 residues. V was trimmed by 5 bases and J by 0 bases, leaving 16 bases between them. Germline CDR1 and CDR2: MDHEN and SYDVKM. Written as DNA, the CDR3 is TGTGCCAGCAGTCTTCGACAGGACCCGTACCAAGAGACCCAGTACTTC. The encoded protein is CASSLRQDPYQETQYF.

This chain uses TRBV4-3 with TRBJ2-7, with TRBD1 identical over 9 bases. J gave up 7 bases and V 0 bases, and 7 bases lay outside the gene matches. CDR1 is LGHNA, CDR2 YSLEER, per germline. The CDR3 has 15 residues. The CDR3 loop reads CASSQESHRGLEQYF. Here the CDR3 DNA reads TGCGCCAGCAGCCAAGAAAGTCACAGGGGGCTTGAGCAGTACTTC.

This clonotype was picked up a small number of times. V is TRBV2 and J is TRBJ2-5, with D possibly TRBD2 on 6 matching bases. Germline assignment: CDR1 SNHLY and CDR2 FYNNEI. Trimming pared 6 bases from V and 2 bases from J, leaving 10 bases between. The CDR3 length is 13 residues. The CDR3 region is CASRGDLQETQYF. As DNA, the CDR3 is TGTGCCAGCAGGGGGGACTTACAAGAGACCCAGTACTTC.

The chain employs TRBV12-3 or TRBV12-4 and TRBJ2-5; D is ambiguous. Trimming cost V 3 bases and J 3 bases, with 8 bases left between them. This CDR3 contains 13 residues. In DNA, the CDR3 is TGTGCCAGCAGTTTCAGGATGGAAGAGACCCAGTACTTC. This gives the protein CASSFRMEETQYF.

This clonotype showed up just a few times. V is TRBV24-1 and J is TRBJ2-3; D is unresolved. The CDR3 extends over 14 amino acids. The V end lost 8 bases, the J end lost 4 bases, and 15 bases lay between the germline ends. The germline gives CDR1 KGHDR, CDR2 SFDVKD. As DNA, the CDR3 is TGTGCCACCACATCTTGGGCGTTTCCAGATACGCAGTATTTT. Amino acids: CATTSWAFPDTQYF.

The rearrangement uses TRBV29-1 and TRBJ2-6; 8 nucleotides align to TRBD1. In germline, CDR1 is SQVTM, CDR2 ANQGSEA. With V trimmed by 2 bases and J by 0 bases, 3 bases remained unmatched. The CDR3 loop spans 16 amino acids. The CDR3 DNA follows: TGCAGCGTTGAACAGGGGGCCATCTCTGGGGCCAACGTCCTGACTTTC. Translation gives CSVEQGAISGANVLTF. Combining the CDR3 with reference TRBV29-1 and TRBJ2-6 gives the whole variable domain SAVISQKPSRDICQRGTSLTIQCQVDSQVTMMFWYRQQPGQSLTLIATANQGSEATYESGFVIDKFPISRPNLTFSTLTVSNMSPEDSSIYLCSVEQGAISGANVLTFGAGSRLTVL.

J is TRBJ1-1 and V is TRBV7-8; D gene ambiguous. The CDR3 has 14 amino acids. V was shortened by 3 bases and J by 1 base, with 9 bases between the two germline ends. Germline lookup yields CDR1 SGHVS and CDR2 FQNEAQ. DNA for the CDR3: TGTGCCAGCAGCTTGATTGGGGAGAACACTGAAGCTTTCTTT. This codes for CASSLIGENTEAFF. The whole variable domain, remainder taken from reference TRBV7-8 and TRBJ1-1, is GAGVSQSPRYKVAKRGQDVALRCDPISGHVSLFWYQQALGQGPEFLTYFQNEAQLDKSGLPSDRFFAERPEGSVSTLKIQRTQQEDSAVYLCASSLIGENTEAFFGQGTRLTVV.

The rearrangement joins TRBV10-3 to TRBJ2-5, with D tentatively TRBD2 (6 bases). Germline CDR1 reads ENHRY; CDR2 reads SYGVKD. The CDR3 spans 15 residues. Trimming removed 4 bases from V and 5 bases from J, with 17 bases in between. The CDR3, as DNA: TGTGCCATCAGTGCTGGGACTGGCGTCCCGGAGACCCAGTACTTC. Its protein is CAISAGTGVPETQYF.

This clonotype was observed a few times. This sequence joins TRBV3-1 and TRBJ2-1, with 7 bases fitting TRBD2. The germline gives CDR1 LGHDT, CDR2 YNNKEL (reference sequence). The CDR3 sequence is 15 residues long. Trimming took 0 bases from V and 7 from J; bases not matched to a gene: 6. For the CDR3, the DNA is TGTGCCAGCAGCCAAGATTGGGGGGGTAGGAATGAGCAGTTCTTC. It encodes CASSQDWGGRNEQFF.

CDR3 residues: CASSPLGQASNQPQHF. CDR3 nucleotide sequence: TGTGCCAGCAGTCCTCTCGGACAGGCCAGCAATCAGCCCCAGCATTTT. The gene calls are TRBV28 and TRBJ1-5; 7 positions match TRBD1. The CDR3 has 16 residues. The V gene end was trimmed by 5 bases and the J gene end by 1 base; junction bases not matched to a gene: 8. CDR1 is MDHEN, CDR2 SYDVKM, per germline.

This clonotype was seen a few times. Written as DNA, the CDR3 is TGTGCCAGCAGTTACTCCGGACTAGCGGGGGCTCAAGAGACCCAGTACTTC. The encoded protein is CASSYSGLAGAQETQYF. The chain combines TRBV6-5 with TRBJ2-5; 13 nucleotides match TRBD2. The CDR3 is made up of 17 amino acids. Trimming at V came to 0 bases and at J to 2 bases, leaving 3 bases not matched to a gene. The germline CDR1 and CDR2 sequences are MNHEY and SVGAGI.

This clonotype was seen a handful of times. The J gene is TRBJ2-7, the V gene TRBV29-1; no reliable D call. The J call may be wrong; the DNA end is better matched by TRBJ2-1. The germline V gene has CDR1 SQVTM and CDR2 ANQGSEA. This CDR3 has 11 amino acids. The CDR3 nucleotides read TGCAGCGTTGCACCCGACCGTGAGCAGTTCTTC. Translation gives CSVAPDREQFF.

This clonotype was counted a few times. At one end, the junction sequence differs from germline, possibly due to a read error. This chain links TRBV2 with TRBJ1-4; 10 bases align to TRBD1. Germline V gives CDR1 SNHLY, CDR2 FYNNEI. This CDR3 region has 14 residues. CDR3 coding DNA: TGTGCCAGCAATGAAGGGACAGGGGTGGAAGAACTGTTTTTT. Amino acids: CASNEGTGVEELFF.

The chain joins TRBV6-5 to TRBJ2-5, with D possibly being TRBD1 (5 bases). TRBJ2-1 explains the end of the DNA better; the J call may be wrong. The germline gives CDR1 MNHEY, CDR2 SVGAGI. The CDR3 covers 15 residues. CDR3 in amino acids: CASSRLPQGAGEQFF. CDR3 DNA sequence: TGTGCCAGCAGTCGATTACCTCAAGGGGCAGGTGAGCAGTTCTTC.

This clonotype was counted between two and nine times. This sequence joins TRBV4-1 and TRBJ1-5; TRBD1 might be the D (5 bases). V gave up 0 bases and J gave up 4 bases, with 16 bases separating them. This CDR3 spans 17 amino acids. The germline gives CDR1 MGHRA, CDR2 YSYEKL. CDR3 region: CASSQDEVVRGNQPQHF. CDR3 nucleotide sequence: TGCGCCAGCAGCCAAGATGAGGTGGTTCGGGGGAATCAGCCCCAGCATTTT.

This clonotype was recorded a few times. CDR3 protein: CASSVIAGDTDTQYF. The CDR3 bases are TGTGCCAGCAGCGTAATAGCGGGGGACACAGATACGCAGTATTTT. The chain employs TRBV2 and TRBJ2-3; 9 bases map to TRBD2. The germline gives CDR1 SNHLY, CDR2 FYNNEI. Germline trimming cut 6 bases from V and 2 bases from J; bases unmatched to any gene: 6. CDR3 length: 15 amino acids.

The rearrangement links TRBV19 to TRBJ2-5; D is unclear. Per the germline V gene, CDR1 is LNHDA and CDR2 is SQIVND (reference sequence). The CDR3 runs to 13 residues. Trimming shortened V by 4 bases and J by 5 bases, and 11 bases separated the two germline ends. CDR3 in amino acids: CASSKTLLETQYF. Here the CDR3 DNA reads TGTGCCAGTAGTAAAACGTTATTGGAGACCCAGTACTTC.

The chain uses TRBV9 and TRBJ1-1; TRBD1 is a possible D gene (5 bases). This CDR3 is built from 14 residues. Germline loops: CDR1 SGDLS, CDR2 YYNGEE. V dropped 4 bases and J dropped 4 bases, with 14 bases sitting between them. This chain's CDR3 is CASSPLGGGTEAFF. The CDR3 DNA sequence: TGTGCCAGCAGCCCCCTCGGGGGTGGCACTGAAGCTTTCTTT.

This chain uses TRBV11-3 with TRBJ2-7; D possibly matches TRBD1 or TRBD2 (5 bases each). Germline V gives CDR1 SGHNT, CDR2 YENEEA. The germline V and J ends were trimmed by 5 bases and 0 bases, with 17 bases remaining between them. The CDR3 spans 16 residues. The CDR3 DNA is TGTGCCAGCAGCCCGCGACCCTTTGGGGGCTCCTACGAGCAGTACTTC. Translation: CASSPRPFGGSYEQYF.

This clonotype was seen only a few times. An end of the junction does not agree with germline; a read error may underlie this. The V and J genes are TRBV4-1 and TRBJ2-5; no clear D. CDR1 and CDR2 (germline): MGHRA, YSYEKL. This CDR3 is 14 amino acids long. The CDR3 reads CASSQEGSAGTQYF. The CDR3 DNA is TGCGCCAGTAGCCAAGAAGGCTCGGCAGGGACCCAGTACTTC.

J is TRBJ2-3 and V is TRBV7-2; D tentatively reads TRBD1 or TRBD2 (5 bases each). V dropped 5 bases and J dropped 8 bases, with 17 bases sitting between them. The CDR3 consists of 14 residues. CDR1 and CDR2 (germline): SGHTA, FQGNSA. CDR3 protein: CASSPLNEGSTQYF. The CDR3 DNA reads as TGTGCCAGCAGCCCCTTAAACGAGGGGAGTACGCAGTATTTT. Looking up the rest from reference TRBV7-2 and TRBJ2-3 gives the full variable domain: GAGVSQSPSNKVTEKGKDVELRCDPISGHTALYWYRQSLGQGLEFLIYFQGNSAPDKSGLPSDRFSAERTGGSVSTLTIQRTQQEDSAVYLCASSPLNEGSTQYFGPGTRLTVL.

This clonotype was seen more than once but under ten times. This chain joins TRBV12-3 or TRBV12-4 and TRBJ1-2; possible D gene TRBD1, 6 bases. CDR3 length equals 13 residues. The ends were cut back, 2 bases at V and 8 bases at J, with 12 bases in the middle. The CDR3 nucleotides are TGTGCCAGCAGTTTATCAGGGGAGGACGGCTACACCTTC. Protein: CASSLSGEDGYTF.

The rearrangement joins TRBV29-1 to TRBJ2-3, with TRBD2 matching 7 bases. CDR1 SQVTM and CDR2 ANQGSEA come from the germline V gene. The CDR3 is 13 residues long. With 4 bases clipped from V and 4 bases from J, the junction kept 5 bases outside the gene matches. CDR3 sequence reads: CSVVAGVADTQYF. CDR3 DNA: TGCAGCGTTGTCGCGGGGGTGGCAGATACGCAGTATTTT.

The rearrangement uses TRBV27 and TRBJ2-7; 7 positions agree with TRBD2. Germline values: CDR1 MNHEY, CDR2 SMNVEV (reference sequence). The ends lost 8 bases at V and 0 bases at J; junction bases unmatched: 13. The CDR3 contains 16 residues. The DNA for the CDR3 is TGTGCCAGCGGGTACCTTTCTAGCGGCCGCTCCTACGAGCAGTACTTC. This sequence encodes CASGYLSSGRSYEQYF.

The V and J genes are TRBV29-1 and TRBJ1-1; TRBD1 agrees at 7 bases. This CDR3 comprises 12 residues. Germline CDR1 reads SQVTM; CDR2 reads ANQGSEA. CDR3 in DNA: TGCAAAGGGGGCGAGGGGAACACTGAAGCTTTCTTT. Protein: CKGGEGNTEAFF.

In DNA form, the CDR3 reads TGTGCCAGCAGCCCGCTCCACAGGACGTCCCCTGGAAACACCATATATTTT. Protein product: CASSPLHRTSPGNTIYF. V gene TRBV3-1 combines with J gene TRBJ1-3, with a weak D call TRBD1 (5 bases). Germline lookup yields CDR1 LGHDT and CDR2 YNNKEL (reference sequence). Trimming removed 4 bases at V and 2 bases at J, with 18 bases between. This CDR3 is 17 amino acids long.

The rearrangement uses TRBV19 and TRBJ1-1; 10 bases are a match to TRBD1. CDR1 is LNHDA and CDR2 is SQIVND in the germline V gene (reference sequence). The V segment lost 6 bases and the J segment 6 bases; nucleotides outside the gene matches: 10. The CDR3 is made up of 15 amino acids. CDR3 amino acids: CASRPGTGVRSEAFF. The CDR3 DNA reads TGTGCCAGTAGGCCCGGGACAGGGGTGCGCTCTGAAGCTTTCTTT.

V and J are TRBV3-1 and TRBJ2-5; no clear D gene. Germline CDR1 and CDR2: LGHDT and YNNKEL (reference sequence). The V gene lost 4 bases and the J gene lost 4 bases, with 16 bases spanning the gap. This CDR3 contains 15 residues. CDR3 nucleotides: TGTGCCAGCAGCCCTCACCCCATTAATGGAGAGACCCAGTACTTC. Residues: CASSPHPINGETQYF.

J is TRBJ2-7 and V is TRBV14, with D possibly called TRBD1 or TRBD2 (6 bases each). V lost 7 bases and J 4 bases, leaving 20 bases between the germline ends. The CDR3 covers 15 residues. From germline, CDR1 is SGHDN and CDR2 FVKESK. In DNA, the CDR3 is TGTGCCAGCAACCATCATTCGGAGGGACATTACGAGCAGTACTTC. Translating gives CASNHHSEGHYEQYF. The full variable domain, in which reference TRBV14 and TRBJ2-7 provide the parts outside the CDR3, is EAGVTQFPSHSVIEKGQTVTLRCDPISGHDNLYWYRRVMGKEIKFLLHFVKESKQDESGMPNNRFLAERTGGTYSTLKVQPAELEDSGVYFCASNHHSEGHYEQYFGPGTRLTVT.